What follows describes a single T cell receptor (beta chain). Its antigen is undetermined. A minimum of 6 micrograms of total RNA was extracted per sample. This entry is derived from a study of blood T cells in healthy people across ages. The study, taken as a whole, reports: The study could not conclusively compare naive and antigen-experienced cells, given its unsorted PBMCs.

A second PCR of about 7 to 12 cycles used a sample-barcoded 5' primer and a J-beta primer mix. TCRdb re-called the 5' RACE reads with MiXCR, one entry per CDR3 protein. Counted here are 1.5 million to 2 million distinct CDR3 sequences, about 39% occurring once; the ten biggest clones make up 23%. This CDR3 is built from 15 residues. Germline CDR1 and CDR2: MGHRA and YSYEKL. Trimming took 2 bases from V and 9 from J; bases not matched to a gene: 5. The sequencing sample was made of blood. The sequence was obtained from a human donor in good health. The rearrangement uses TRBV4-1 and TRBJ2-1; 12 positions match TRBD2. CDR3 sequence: CASSQSSGGAGEQFF. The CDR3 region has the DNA TGCGCCAGCAGCCAATCTAGCGGGGGGGCCGGTGAGCAGTTCTTC.